Below are 22 T cell receptor beta chains sequenced from a single sample in a study of blood T cell repertoires in COVID-19. Sequencing was performed with immunoSEQ multiplex PCR; in TCRdb, only in-frame clones are kept and a portion is missing. The sample shows a few hundred thousand clones, about 86% of them seen only once. Material: PBMCs or T cells enriched from blood (not recorded which). These receptors were collected from a man younger than 40 with acute COVID-19.

V usage is TRBV11-2 and J usage is TRBJ2-7; 10 nucleotides agree with TRBD2. Trimming took 6 bases from V and 4 from J; bases not matched to a gene: 3. This CDR3 contains 13 residues. Germline lookup yields CDR1 SGHAT and CDR2 FQNNGV. The CDR3 DNA reads as TGTGCCAGCAGTGGACTAGCGGCATACGAGCAGTACGTC. It codes for CASSGLAAYEQYV.

This rearrangement joins TRBV6-2 or TRBV6-3 to TRBJ2-7; D is unclear. The CDR3 is 14 amino acids. Germline values: CDR1 MNHEY, CDR2 SVGEGT. V dropped 4 bases and J dropped 3 bases, with 13 bases sitting between them. In nucleotides, the CDR3 is TGTGCCAGCAGTTCCCCAGCGAGAAACTACGAGCAGTACGTC. It codes for CASSSPARNYEQYV.

The chain recombines TRBV5-8 with TRBJ1-3; 7 bases line up with TRBD1. CDR1 and CDR2 (germline): SGHTS, YDEGEE. V lost 2 bases to trimming and J lost 2 bases; unmatched junction nucleotides: 1. The CDR3 covers 14 residues. CDR3 residues: CASSFTGAGNTIYF. The CDR3 nucleotides are TGTGCCAGCAGCTTCACAGGGGCTGGAAACACCATATATTTT.

The chain couples TRBV28 to TRBJ1-1; D unclear. Looked up from germline, CDR1 is MDHEN and CDR2 is SYDVKM. The ends were cut back, 5 bases at V and 2 bases at J, with 15 bases in the middle. The CDR3 spans 15 residues. Here the CDR3 DNA reads TGTGCCAGCAGTCTAAGGACTGTAGCTAACACTGAAGCTTTCTTT. This gives the protein CASSLRTVANTEAFF.

The chain couples TRBV6-1 to TRBJ2-3, with TRBD2 as a possible D gene (5 bases). The V and J ends lost 4 bases and 4 bases respectively, with 18 bases between them. There are 16 residues in the CDR3. The germline CDR1 and CDR2 sequences are MNHNS and SASEGT. DNA for the CDR3: TGTGCCAGCAGTGGAAGGACTGGTCGGAGCGCAGATACGCAGTATTTT. This translates into CASSGRTGRSADTQYF.

This sequence joins TRBV7-9 and TRBJ1-1, with D uncertain. The CDR3 extends over 14 amino acids. The ends were cut back, 6 bases at V and 5 bases at J, with 16 bases in the middle. Germline V lookup: CDR1 SEHNR, CDR2 FQNEAQ (reference sequence). The CDR3 DNA is TGTGCCAGCAGGGACGGGCAAGCGGGAACTGAAGCTTTCTTT. Translating it yields CASRDGQAGTEAFF.

CDR3 DNA sequence: TGCGCCAGCTCCCGGGAGTTGGGAAACACCGGGGAGCTGTTTTTT. It encodes CASSRELGNTGELFF. The V and J genes are TRBV10-1 and TRBJ2-2, with D possibly matching TRBD2 (6 bases). This CDR3 contains 15 residues. CDR1 is WNHNN, CDR2 SYGVQD, per germline (reference sequence). Trimming shortened V by 8 bases and J by 2 bases, and 15 bases separated the two germline ends.

This rearrangement joins TRBV3-1 (or the pseudogene TRBV3-2) to TRBJ1-2; 8 nucleotides line up with TRBD1. Germline trimming cut 3 bases from V and 6 bases from J; bases unmatched to any gene: 6. CDR3 length equals 14 residues. Germline values: CDR1 LGHDT, CDR2 YNNKEL (reference sequence). The CDR3 is CASSHRQGKDGYTF. CDR3 DNA sequence: TGTGCCAGCAGCCACAGACAGGGGAAGGATGGCTACACCTTC.

The genes are TRBV5-4 and TRBJ2-5; D unresolved. V lost 3 bases and J 3 bases, leaving 18 bases between the germline ends. The V gene's germline CDR1 is SGHNT and CDR2 YYREEE (reference sequence). The CDR3 consists of 16 residues. The CDR3 DNA follows: TGTGCCAGCAGCTCTCGGTCTGTTAGCATAGAAGAGACCCAGTACTTC. Translation: CASSSRSVSIEETQYF.

The CDR3 region is CASRGQGAKYEQYV. In nucleotides, the CDR3 is TGTGCCAGCAGGGGACAGGGGGCGAAGTACGAGCAGTACGTC. V usage is TRBV6-5 and J usage is TRBJ2-7; 12 positions match TRBD1. Germline CDR1 and CDR2: MNHEY and SVGAGI. This CDR3 is built from 14 residues. V dropped 6 bases and J dropped 4; count of bases not matched to a gene: 4.

This clone appeared a few times. The chain joins TRBV11-3 to TRBJ2-1, with 7 bases fitting TRBD2. Trimming took 5 bases from V and 1 from J; bases not matched to a gene: 11. Per the germline V gene, CDR1 is SGHNT and CDR2 is YENEEA. This CDR3 has 17 residues. CDR3 in DNA: TGTGCCAGCAGCCTTAGGTTAGGGAGGGGATCCTACAATGAGCAGTTCTTC. As protein: CASSLRLGRGSYNEQFF.

The V call is TRBV19, the J call TRBJ2-5; 8 bases are shared with TRBD1. CDR3 length: 16 amino acids. From germline, CDR1 is LNHDA and CDR2 SQIVND (reference sequence). V lost 3 bases to trimming and J lost 2 bases; unmatched junction nucleotides: 8. The CDR3 spells CASSMGQATQQETQYF. In nucleotides, the CDR3 is TGTGCCAGTAGTATGGGACAGGCCACCCAGCAAGAGACCCAGTACTTC.

The chain employs TRBV24-1 and TRBJ2-3; D gene ambiguous. The CDR3 is 14 residues long. V gave up 5 bases and J gave up 4 bases, with 12 bases separating them. Germline V gene sequence: CDR1 KGHDR, CDR2 SFDVKD. The CDR3 sequence is CATSGDLRADTQYF. The CDR3 DNA reads TGTGCCACCAGTGGCGATCTTCGGGCAGATACGCAGTATTTT.

The V call is TRBV27, the J call TRBJ2-6; D perhaps matches TRBD1 (6 bases). The CDR3 length is 18 residues. The V gene's germline CDR1 is MNHEY and CDR2 SMNVEV (reference sequence). Trimming removed 2 bases at V and 3 bases at J, with 17 bases between. CDR3 coding DNA: TGTGCCAGCAGTTTAAGATTGCCTGGGGGCTTTGGGGCCAACGTCCTGACTTTC. The encoded protein is CASSLRLPGGFGANVLTF.

The J gene is TRBJ1-5, the V gene TRBV27; D gene unclear. Germline V gene data show CDR1 as MNHEY and CDR2 as SMNVEV (reference sequence). CDR3 length equals 14 residues. Deletions cut 6 bases from V and 0 bases from J, with 9 bases between. The CDR3 spells CASRTHISNQPQHF. For the CDR3, the DNA is TGTGCCAGCAGAACCCACATTAGCAATCAGCCCCAGCATTTT.

This chain links TRBV5-8 with TRBJ2-7, with a possible D match to TRBD1 (6 bases). The CDR3 is 13 residues long. V lost 2 bases and J 7 bases, leaving 13 bases between the germline ends. Germline V gene lookup returns CDR1 SGHTS and CDR2 YDEGEE. The CDR3 DNA reads TGTGCCAGCAGCTTCGGACAGCTGGAAGAGCAGTACGTC. It translates to CASSFGQLEEQYV.

This clone was detected only once. One end of the junction fails to match germline, which may point to a read error. The chain uses TRBV5-1 and TRBJ2-1; 7 bases are a match to TRBD1. This CDR3 is 14 amino acids long. Germline-derived CDR1 and CDR2 are SGHRS and YFSETQ. Here the CDR3 DNA reads TGTGCCAGCAGCTTCCGGGACAGCGGTAGTGAGCAGTTCTTC. Translated, it gives CASSFRDSGSEQFF.

The J gene is TRBJ1-4, the V gene TRBV28, with D unclear. From germline, CDR1 is MDHEN and CDR2 SYDVKM. V lost 10 bases and J 5 bases, leaving 14 bases between the germline ends. This CDR3 has 13 residues. CDR3 in amino acids: CATLTSQNEKLFF. The CDR3 DNA follows: TGTGCCACCTTGACTAGCCAAAATGAAAAACTGTTTTTT.

The rearrangement uses TRBV5-8 and TRBJ1-2; D gene unclear. V lost 2 bases and J lost 7, with 6 bases in between. The CDR3 totals 11 residues. Germline loops: CDR1 SGHTS, CDR2 YDEGEE. The CDR3 DNA reads TGTGCCAGCAGCTTCAGGTCTGGCTACACCTTC. It translates to CASSFRSGYTF.

This chain joins TRBV18 and TRBJ1-6; tentatively, D is TRBD1 (5 bases). The CDR3 runs 16 residues. The germline V and J ends were trimmed by 2 bases and 10 bases, with 18 bases remaining between them. Germline CDR1 and CDR2: KGHSH and LQKENI. The CDR3 loop reads CASSPALGQGNSPLHF. For the CDR3, the DNA is TGTGCCAGCTCACCAGCACTCGGGCAGGGAAACTCACCCCTCCACTTT.

The chain employs TRBV3-1 (or the pseudogene TRBV3-2) and TRBJ2-3, with 7 bases that match TRBD1. The CDR3 covers 16 residues. Losses at the gene ends were 5 bases for V and 3 bases for J; bases not matched to a gene: 11. The germline V gene encodes CDR1 LGHDT and CDR2 YNNKEL (reference sequence). CDR3 residues: CASSYTNRGLTDTQYF. The DNA for the CDR3 is TGTGCCAGCAGCTATACAAACAGGGGATTAACAGATACGCAGTATTTT.

This rearrangement joins TRBV19 to TRBJ2-3, with 9 bases fitting TRBD1. The V segment lost 5 bases and the J segment 5 bases; nucleotides outside the gene matches: 14. Germline-derived CDR1 and CDR2 are LNHDA and SQIVND (reference sequence). The CDR3 has 17 amino acids. The DNA of the CDR3 is TGTGCCAGTAGTGCATCACGGACAGGGGTGGGGAGAGATACGCAGTATTTT. Translation gives CASSASRTGVGRDTQYF. Combining the CDR3 with reference TRBV19 and TRBJ2-3 gives the whole variable domain DGGITQSPKYLFRKEGQNVTLSCEQNLNHDAMYWYRQDPGQGLRLIYYSQIVNDFQKGDIAEGYSVSREKKESFPLTVTSAQKNPTAFYLCASSASRTGVGRDTQYFGPGTRLTVL.